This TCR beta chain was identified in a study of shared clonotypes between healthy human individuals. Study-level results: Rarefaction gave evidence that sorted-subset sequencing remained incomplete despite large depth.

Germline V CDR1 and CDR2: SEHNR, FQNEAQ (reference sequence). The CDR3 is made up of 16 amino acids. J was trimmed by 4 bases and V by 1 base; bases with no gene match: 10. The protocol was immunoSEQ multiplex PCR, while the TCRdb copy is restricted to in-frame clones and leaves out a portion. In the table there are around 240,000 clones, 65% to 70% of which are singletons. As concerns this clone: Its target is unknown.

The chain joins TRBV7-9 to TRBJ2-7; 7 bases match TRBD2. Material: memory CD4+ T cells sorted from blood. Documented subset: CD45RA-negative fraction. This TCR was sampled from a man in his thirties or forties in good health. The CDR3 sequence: CASSLVGGRTRYEQYF. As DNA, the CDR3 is TGTGCCAGCAGCTTAGTAGGCGGGAGAACGAGGTACGAGCAGTACTTC. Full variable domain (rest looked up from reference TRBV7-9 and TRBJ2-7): DTGVSQNPRHKITKRGQNVTFRCDPISEHNRLYWYRQTLGQGPEFLTYFQNEAQLEKSRLLSDRFSAERPKGSFSTLEIQRTEQGDSAMYLCASSLVGGRTRYEQYFGPGTRLTVT.